This T cell receptor beta chain was sequenced in a study of CXCR3-negative and CXCR3-positive naive CD8 T cells. General observations from the study: Compared with CXCR3-negative naive cells, CXCR3-positive naive cells showed more hydrophobic TRB CDR3s.

The CDR3 consists of 16 residues. Germline loops: CDR1 MDHEN, CDR2 SYDVKM. As regards this clonotype: Its antigen is unidentified.

UMI-tagged TRB cDNA libraries were built via 5' RACE. For each CDR3 protein, TCRdb gives one entry from its re-call of the 5' RACE reads, without DNA. This repertoire includes about 89,000 distinct CDR3 sequences. The sample taken for sequencing was naive CXCR3+ CD8+ T cells from blood. The sample's subset: CD45RO-CCR7+CD27+CD95- naive CD8+ T cells expressing CXCR3 (TNR3+). The V call is TRBV28, the J call TRBJ2-4; TCRdb lists TRBD1, though no DNA is available to test this call. The clonotype originates from a human donor in good health. Some clones in this sample may be carry-over from other donors' samples. CDR3 amino acids: CASSVAGDLAKNIQYF. The full variable domain, with the rest looked up from reference TRBV28 and TRBJ2-4, is DVKVTQSSRYLVKRTGEKVFLECVQDMDHENMFWYRQDPGLGLRLIYFSYDVKMKEKGDIPEGYSVSREKKERFSLILESASTNQTSMYLCASSVAGDLAKNIQYFGAGTRLSVL.